Reported below is one T cell receptor (beta chain). At one end, the junction sequence differs from germline, possibly due to a read error. PCR was performed a second time for about 7 to 11 cycles using a sample-barcoded 5' primer and a J-beta primer mix. TCRdb used MiXCR to reprocess the 5' RACE reads, holding one entry per CDR3 protein. The sample carries 1.5 million to 2 million distinct CDR3 sequences, 28% recorded once. This CDR3 contains 15 residues. Germline loops: CDR1 ENHRY, CDR2 SYGVKD. This record comes from a study of blood T cells in healthy people across ages. V gene TRBV10-3 combines with J gene TRBJ2-3, with 10 bases fitting TRBD1. Sequencing used blood. The source of this sequence is a woman in her twenties or thirties in good health. For the CDR3, the DNA is TGTGCCATCAGTGAAGGGACAGGGGTGGCAGATCCGCAGTATTTT. This gives the protein CAISEGTGVADPQYF.